The source of this T cell receptor beta chain is a study of human T cells and chemical hapten exposure (dated by TCRdb to the early 2020s). The study in broad terms: For sensitization, 2% DPC in acetone was applied to an approximately 2 cm by approximately 2 cm area of upper inner arm skin. Weekly therapeutic DPC doses were additionally applied to the scalp of patients throughout the approximately 25-week study period. Patch testing was done on the upper back using Finn chambers containing 0.01% DPC, and results were scored after 6 days according to International Contact Dermatitis Research Group standards. Most of the patients in the cohort were female, and the cohort covered alopecia areata with under or over 50% scalp involvement, alopecia totalis and alopecia universalis. Libraries were pooled for sequencing, and per-sample TCR yields varied mainly because of small differences in library volumes within the pool. In alopecia patients, the study followed how the peripheral blood TCR repertoire changed in vivo over primary and secondary sensitization to diphenylcyclopropenone (DPC), a hapten. Blood was sampled from patients pre-sensitization (week 0) and at 2, 6 and about 24 weeks after DPC sensitization. Roughly 30 alopecia patients gave blood for TCR sequencing at one to four time points (pre-sensitization, 2, 6 and 24 weeks).

From its cysteine to its phenylalanine, the CDR3 spans 18 amino acids. Just CDR3 DNA is preserved here, 54 bases in frame from base 1. The germline V gene provides CDR1 MNHEY and CDR2 SVGEGT. Trimmed from V: 6 bases; trimmed from J: 0 bases; junction bases lacking a gene match: 12. Regarding this clonotype: No cognate antigen has been identified for it. No much larger clonotype is one base removed from it; base qualities were not supplied.

Taken with the paper, the label for time point translates to: pre-sensitization, week 0. The meaning of the sample's treatment or condition label: therapeutic diphenylcyclopropenone sensitization with weekly scalp DPC. Blood at each patch-test visit was drawn before the patch test was applied. Eligible patients were aged 18 to 70, diagnosed with alopecia, deemed suitable for DPC therapy, and excluded if pregnant. Total RNA was isolated from unfractionated whole blood collected in Tempus Blood RNA tubes. Paper-wide results and their limitations: Compared with pre-sensitization or healthy control sets, expanded TCRs formed significantly more large CDR3 similarity clusters, which is consistent with antigen-driven responses. DPC sensitization did not change how many TCRs were above 1 in 1000 frequency, and no evidence was found of alterations in global repertoire structure. All patients had alopecia, a presumed autoimmune disease, so their immune response might differ from that of healthy individuals. The number of PT1 expanded TCRs positively correlated with patch test score, significant at thresholds 8, 16 and 32 but not 4. After repeated subsampling, changes were observed in the strength of the expansion versus patch-test correlation and in the threshold at which the correlation became significant.

Receptors were amplified or captured by RACE. TCRdb shows the sequencer as NextSeq 500. During library preparation, unique molecular identifiers were attached to individual cDNA molecules so that TCRs could be counted in a quantitative, reproducible way. From each blood RNA sample, both TCR alpha and TCR beta chains were sequenced. For the original study's pipeline: The median number of TCRs per sample was roughly 94,000, ranging from about 20,000 to 750,000. V, J and CDR3 annotation of the TCR reads was carried out using the Decombinator software suite. For the PS versus PT1 abundance plots, all samples were subsampled to the same number of TCRs (28,000). TCRs were defined as expanded if absent before sensitization and observed at least eight times at the 2-week time point. The public reads were reanalyzed by TCRdb: fastp trimming at Q25, MiXCR alignment, in-frame beta chains only. Identical CDR3 protein sequences are pooled into one entry, listed with their most common genes and DNA. What appears here as the V and J calls and clone size reflects TCRdb's work, not the paper's. Within this sample are around 120,000 distinct CDR3 sequences, with roughly 13% of them counted one time only. Around 2.7% of the sample lies in the top ten.

The sequence was obtained from a woman aged 18-30 years with alopecia areata. Some clones in this sample may be carry-over from other donors' samples. Sample: whole blood, taken in connection with sensitization to the hapten diphenylcyclopropenone (DPC). The rearranged chain carries TRBV6-2 or TRBV6-3 and TRBJ2-7, with 12 bases matching TRBD1. The nucleotide sequence reads as follows: TGTGCCAGCAGCCCTCTTGGGACAGGGGGCTTCAGCTCCTACGAGCAGTACTTC. Its amino acids are CASSPLGTGGFSSYEQYF.